This T cell receptor (beta chain) was sequenced in a study of blood T cell repertoires in COVID-19. Study at large: There were acute and convalescent COVID-19 samples, and they came from the United States, Italy and Spain. PBMCs, B-cell-depleted T cells, or T cells provided the cDNA or gDNA that made up the material.

Concerning this clone itself: Its ends do not fully match the called genes, so a read error is possible.

In the source study's methods: Amplification from reference gene primers served as the basis for estimated nucleated cell counts. Only in-frame clones appear in the TCRdb table, and some are missing; sequencing was by immunoSEQ multiplex PCR. V, J and clone size are taken as reported in that table, and D and trimming were inferred from the DNA itself. The table has nearly 95,000 clones, 90% seen once. This receptor was identified in a human donor with active COVID-19. The donor label of this sample is uncertain. The sample consisted of peripheral blood.

The CDR3 here is CASSFGSSEQYF. The CDR3 nucleotides are TGTGCCAGCAGCTTTGGCTCCTCCGAGCAGTACTTC. The V gene is TRBV11-2, the J gene TRBJ2-7, with no clear D. This CDR3 is built from 12 residues. Per germline, CDR1 SGHAT and CDR2 FQNNGV.